This is a list of T cell receptor beta chains from one sample in a study of blood T cell repertoires in COVID-19. Assay: immunoSEQ multiplex PCR; the TCRdb copy retains only in-frame clones and omits some. The table lists 62,000 or so clones, around 80% of them singletons. Sequencing input: peripheral blood. These receptors were collected from a man aged 60 to 69 with COVID-19, enrolled during active disease. The CDR3 runs from the conserved cysteine through the conserved F or W. The order of the fields is clone size, J gene, V gene, D gene, CDR3 protein, CDR3 DNA. A D gene is named only where the DNA matches it firmly. A row's size may be missing; if present it is once, few, many or a size class.

>NA|TRBJ2-3|TRBV6-6|TRBD2
CASSQTFAGGRADTQYF
TGTGCCAGCAGTCAAACATTCGCGGGGGGCCGAGCAGATACGCAGTATTTT
>many|TRBJ1-1|TRBV4-1|NA
CASSLPGGYTEAFF
TGCGCCAGCAGCCTTCCGGGGGGCTACACTGAAGCTTTCTTT
>few|TRBJ2-1|TRBV7-9|NA
CASSFFLNEQFF
TGTGCCAGCAGCTTCTTCCTTAATGAGCAGTTCTTC
>NA|TRBJ2-1|TRBV11-1|TRBD2
CASSLLAGSWNEQFF
TGTGCCAGCAGCTTACTAGCGGGATCGTGGAATGAGCAGTTCTTC
>NA|TRBJ1-4|TRBV4-2|TRBD1
CASTPGQGNEKLFF
TGTGCCAGCACCCCGGGACAGGGGAATGAAAAACTGTTTTTT
>NA|TRBJ1-2|TRBV2|NA
CASSDVAGYGYTF
TGTGCCAGCAGTGACGTGGCAGGCTATGGCTACACCTTC
>few|TRBJ1-4|TRBV4-1|TRBD1
CASSQADRREKLFF
TGCGCCAGCAGCCAAGCGGACAGGCGGGAAAAACTGTTTTTT
>once|TRBJ2-1|TRBV6-1|NA
CASSERGNEQFF
TGTGCCAGCAGTGAACGGGGGAATGAGCAGTTCTTC
>NA|TRBJ2-7|TRBV5-1|TRBD2
CASRPGTSVSYEQYF
TGCGCCAGCAGACCGGGGACTAGCGTGTCCTACGAGCAGTACTTC
>NA|TRBJ2-1|TRBV6-6|TRBD2
CASSSSGGAYNEQFF
TGTGCCAGCAGCTCTAGCGGGGGGGCTTACAATGAGCAGTTCTTC
>many|TRBJ2-2|TRBV7-9|TRBD2
CASSLEGLDPGELFF
TGTGCCAGCAGCTTAGAAGGACTAGACCCCGGGGAGCTGTTTTTT
>NA|TRBJ2-3|TRBV5-1|TRBD1
CASSSDRGADTQYF
TGCGCCAGCAGCTCGGACAGGGGCGCAGATACGCAGTATTTT
>NA|TRBJ2-7|TRBV2|NA
CASKGTGSGLDEQYF
TGTGCCAGCAAGGGGACCGGAAGCGGGTTAGACGAGCAGTACTTC
>NA|TRBJ2-5|TRBV7-7|NA
CASSSGAETQYF
TGTGCCAGCAGTTCAGGGGCGGAGACCCAGTACTTC
>NA|TRBJ2-1|TRBV27|TRBD2
CASSQGLARVEQFF
TGTGCCAGCAGTCAGGGACTAGCGAGGGTTGAGCAGTTCTTC
>few|TRBJ2-7|TRBV19|NA
CASSIDRGREQYF
TGTGCCAGTAGTATAGATCGCGGGCGCGAGCAGTACTTC
>NA|TRBJ1-6|TRBV5-1|NA
CASRAYADYNSPLHF
TGCGCCAGCCGAGCTTATGCGGACTATAATTCACCCCTCCACTTT
>NA|TRBJ2-1|TRBV2|TRBD2
CASSDSGGRREQFF
TGTGCCAGCAGTGATAGCGGGGGCAGAAGAGAGCAGTTCTTC
>NA|TRBJ2-1|TRBV21-1|NA
CASSKVDRVVNEQFF
TGTGCCAGCAGCAAAGTTGACAGGGTGGTCAATGAGCAGTTCTTC
>NA|TRBJ1-3|TRBV9|NA
CASSVAQGGNTIYF
TGTGCCAGCAGCGTAGCCCAGGGAGGAAACACCATATATTTT
>NA|TRBJ2-1|TRBV7-3|NA
CASSLTEGLRGEQFF
TGTGCCAGCAGCTTAACGGAGGGGCTCCGGGGTGAGCAGTTCTTC
>NA|TRBJ1-5|TRBV30|NA
CAASGHPNQPQHF
TGTGCCGCGTCGGGACACCCCAATCAGCCCCAGCATTTT
>NA|TRBJ1-2|TRBV18|TRBD1
CASSDSGTGVDGYTF
TGTGCCAGCTCAGATTCCGGGACAGGGGTCGATGGCTACACCTTC
>NA|TRBJ2-5|TRBV9|TRBD1
CASSEGTGDGETQYF
TGTGCCAGCAGCGAGGGGACAGGCGACGGGGAGACCCAGTACTTC
>NA|TRBJ2-7|TRBV18|TRBD2
CASSSLAGADEQYF
TGTGCCAGCTCAAGCTTAGCGGGGGCCGACGAGCAGTACTTC
>NA|TRBJ2-1|TRBV5-1|NA
CASSAMAGSYNEQFF
TGCGCCAGCAGCGCCATGGCGGGATCTTACAATGAGCAGTTCTTC
>few|TRBJ1-5|TRBV27|TRBD1
CASNSLTGGNQPQHF
TGTGCCAGCAATTCCCTGACAGGGGGAAATCAGCCCCAGCATTTT
>NA|TRBJ2-4|TRBV9|TRBD1
CASSVAGGNIQYF
TGTGCCAGCAGCGTAGCAGGGGGAAACATTCAGTACTTC